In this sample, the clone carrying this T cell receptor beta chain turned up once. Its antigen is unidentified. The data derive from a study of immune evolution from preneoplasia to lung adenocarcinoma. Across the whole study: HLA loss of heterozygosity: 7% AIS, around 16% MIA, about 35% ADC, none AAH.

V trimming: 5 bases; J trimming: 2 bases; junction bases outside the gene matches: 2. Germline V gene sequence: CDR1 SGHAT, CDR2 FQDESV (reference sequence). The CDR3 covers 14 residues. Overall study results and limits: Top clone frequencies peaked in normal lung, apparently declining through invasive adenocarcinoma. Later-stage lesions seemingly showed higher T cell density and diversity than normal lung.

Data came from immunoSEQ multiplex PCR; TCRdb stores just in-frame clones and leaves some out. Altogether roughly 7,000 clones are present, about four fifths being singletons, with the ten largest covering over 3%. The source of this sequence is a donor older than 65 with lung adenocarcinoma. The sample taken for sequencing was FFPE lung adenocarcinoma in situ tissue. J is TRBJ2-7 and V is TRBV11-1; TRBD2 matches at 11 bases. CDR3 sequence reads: CASSEGLAAYEQYF. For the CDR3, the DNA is TGTGCCAGCAGCGAGGGACTAGCGGCCTACGAGCAGTACTTC.